This T cell receptor beta chain was sequenced during a study of cytomegalovirus exposure and HLA in healthy donors. Whole-study findings and limits: It was only CMV serostatus that was available as immune exposure information. Later analysis identified a missense DCLRE1C variant that was linked to TCR beta V- and J-gene trimming.

The PCR contained 60 Vbeta and 13 Jbeta primers. Produced via immunoSEQ multiplex PCR; TCRdb's table is partial and in-frame only. This table holds approximately 200,000 clones, over 70% found once. This clone was seen only a few times. Its antigen is still unknown. Germline V gives CDR1 ENHRY, CDR2 SYGVKD. Trimming removed 6 bases from V and 4 bases from J; junction bases left unmatched: 5. This CDR3 is built from 14 residues. The TCR was taken from a woman younger than 30 in good health and CMV-seropositive. The rearrangement joins TRBV10-3 to TRBJ1-2, with 10 bases aligning to TRBD1. Sequencing was carried out using PBMCs. CDR3 loop: CAISRTGGTYGYTF. The CDR3 coding sequence is TGTGCCATCAGCAGGACAGGGGGTACCTATGGCTACACCTTC.